These 20 T cell receptor beta chains share one sample of origin, sequenced in a study of T cell responses to AZD1222 COVID-19 vaccine. TCRdb keeps only in-frame clones here, not all; method: immunoSEQ multiplex PCR. This repertoire shows approximately 300,000 clones, around 93% found once; its top ten account for 0.55%. This specimen was peripheral blood, taken 28 days after the second AZD1222 dose. These receptors originate from an adult who received the AZD1222 COVID-19 vaccine.

The chain has TRBV6-5 and TRBJ2-1, with D possibly being TRBD2 (5 bases). There are 15 residues in the CDR3. The V gene lost 6 bases and the J gene lost 0 bases, with 12 bases spanning the gap. The germline CDR1 and CDR2 sequences are MNHEY and SVGAGI. CDR3 region: CASRLDWSSYNEQFF. For the CDR3, the DNA is TGTGCCAGCAGGCTGGACTGGAGCTCCTACAATGAGCAGTTCTTC.

About this clone: The identical CDR3 is also encoded by other nucleotide sequences in the sample. The chain uses TRBV5-1 and TRBJ2-2; a weak D match, TRBD2 (5 bases). CDR1 and CDR2 (germline): SGHRS, YFSETQ. V lost 3 bases, J lost 0 bases, and 9 bases lay in between. The CDR3 consists of 15 residues. This CDR3 is CASSWTGPNTGELFF. The CDR3 DNA reads as TGCGCCAGCAGCTGGACTGGACCGAACACCGGGGAGCTGTTTTTT. The variable domain in full, completed from reference TRBV5-1 and TRBJ2-2, reads KAGVTQTPRYLIKTRGQQVTLSCSPISGHRSVSWYQQTPGQGLQFLFEYFSETQRNKGNFPGRFSGRQFSNSRSEMNVSTLELGDSALYLCASSWTGPNTGELFFGEGSRLTVL.

The V gene is TRBV6-2 or TRBV6-3, the J gene TRBJ2-7; D remains unclear. The germline V gene has CDR1 MNHEY and CDR2 SVGEGT. V was cut by 4 bases and J by 0 bases, with 13 bases left in between. This CDR3 is built from 15 residues. The CDR3 DNA follows: TGTGCCAGCAGTTCTCCCACCCGGACCTCCTACGAGCAGTACTTC. This gives the protein CASSSPTRTSYEQYF.

The count of this clone is one. This chain links TRBV10-3 with TRBJ2-7; D not resolved. Germline values: CDR1 ENHRY, CDR2 SYGVKD. The CDR3 has 13 residues. V shed 0 bases and J shed 4 bases, with 7 bases lying between them. Written as DNA, the CDR3 is TGTGCCATCAGTGAGTCTGGCCCATACGAGCAGTACTTC. It yields the protein CAISESGPYEQYF.

The V and J genes are TRBV29-1 and TRBJ1-1, with D possibly matching TRBD1 (5 bases). The CDR3 covers 14 residues. Germline values: CDR1 SQVTM, CDR2 ANQGSEA. Deletions cut 6 bases from V and 0 bases from J, with 14 bases between. The CDR3 region is CSVRPGGMNTEAFF. The CDR3 bases are TGCAGCGTGAGACCGGGGGGTATGAACACTGAAGCTTTCTTT.

The gene calls are TRBV7-3 and TRBJ2-1; D might be TRBD2 (5 bases). CDR1 is SGHTA, CDR2 FQGTGA, per germline. The CDR3 covers 15 residues. V lost 2 bases to trimming and J lost 3 bases, with 11 bases between them. CDR3: CASSLVTRDYNEQFF. The CDR3, as DNA: TGTGCCAGCAGCTTAGTAACTAGAGACTACAATGAGCAGTTCTTC.

This chain's CDR3 is CASSYSNAQPQHF. The DNA for the CDR3 is TGTGCCAGCAGTTACTCGAATGCTCAGCCCCAGCATTTT. The chain carries TRBV6-5 and TRBJ1-5; D uncertain. The CDR3 extends over 13 amino acids. V lost 0 bases to trimming and J lost 6 bases, with 6 bases between them. Germline values: CDR1 MNHEY, CDR2 SVGAGI.

V is TRBV5-4 and J is TRBJ1-6; D remains unclear. Between the trimmed V and J ends, which lost 1 base and 7 bases, there was a span of 12 bases. The germline V gene encodes CDR1 SGHNT and CDR2 YYREEE (reference sequence). The CDR3 covers 15 residues. CDR3 amino acids: CASSLWGVGNSPLHF. The CDR3 coding sequence is TGTGCCAGCAGCTTGTGGGGAGTCGGGAATTCACCCCTCCACTTT.

This chain uses TRBV2 with TRBJ2-5; TRBD1 matches at 7 bases. J gave up 4 bases and V 4 bases, and 3 bases lay outside the gene matches. CDR1 SNHLY and CDR2 FYNNEI come from the germline V gene. The CDR3 covers 13 residues. CDR3 loop: CASSGRDRETQYF. The CDR3 DNA follows: TGTGCCAGCAGTGGCCGGGACAGAGAGACCCAGTACTTC.

This clone was picked up a small number of times. This chain connects TRBV6-5 to TRBJ2-1; D ambiguous. In germline, CDR1 is MNHEY, CDR2 SVGAGI. Trimming stripped 6 bases from V and 3 bases from J, with 12 bases between. This CDR3 has 14 amino acids. The CDR3 loop reads CASSRGGSYNEQFF. The CDR3 DNA reads as TGTGCCAGCAGCAGAGGCGGCAGCTACAATGAGCAGTTCTTC.

The chain carries TRBV5-1 and TRBJ2-1, with a possible D match to TRBD1 (5 bases). The V gene lost 1 base and the J gene lost 5 bases, with 10 bases spanning the gap. The CDR3 has 14 amino acids. Germline V lookup: CDR1 SGHRS, CDR2 YFSETQ. This CDR3 reads CASSLQGSDNEQFF. For the CDR3, the DNA is TGCGCCAGCAGCTTGCAGGGTTCGGACAATGAGCAGTTCTTC.

The chain uses TRBV6-4 and TRBJ1-5; the D gene is possibly TRBD1 (6 bases). The CDR3 spans 16 residues. Trimming pared 6 bases from V and 0 bases from J, leaving 15 bases between. From germline, CDR1 is MRHNA and CDR2 SNTAGT. The CDR3 loop is CASSDRDTDSNQPQHF. In DNA form, the CDR3 reads TGTGCCAGCAGCGACCGGGACACCGATAGCAATCAGCCCCAGCATTTT.

The V call is TRBV5-1, the J call TRBJ1-3; 7 positions agree with TRBD1. V lost 4 bases to trimming and J lost 4 bases; unmatched junction nucleotides: 5. Per the germline V gene, CDR1 is SGHRS and CDR2 is YFSETQ. The CDR3 extends over 14 amino acids. DNA of the CDR3: TGCGCCAGCAGCCTAACAGGGGTAGGAAACACCATATATTTT. It translates to CASSLTGVGNTIYF.

V and J are TRBV20-1 and TRBJ2-5; D is possibly TRBD2 (6 bases). Germline assignment: CDR1 DFQATT and CDR2 SNEGSKA (reference sequence). Trimming cost V 7 bases and J 2 bases, with 8 bases left between them. The CDR3 loop spans 11 amino acids. The CDR3 spells CSGRGQETQYF. CDR3 in DNA: TGCAGTGGGCGGGGACAAGAGACCCAGTACTTC.

The rearrangement links TRBV6-5 to TRBJ2-7, with TRBD1 matching over 8 bases. CDR1 MNHEY and CDR2 SVGAGI come from the germline V gene. The J segment lost 3 bases and the V segment lost 5 bases, leaving 6 bases of the junction unmatched. The CDR3 sequence is 14 residues long. Written as DNA, the CDR3 is TGTGCCAGCAGTCCCGGGACAGGAGACTACGAGCAGTACTTC. Amino acid sequence: CASSPGTGDYEQYF.

The chain is built from TRBV24-1 and TRBJ2-5, with 7 bases aligning to TRBD1. The length of the CDR3 is 14 residues. After removal of 7 bases from V and 4 bases from J, the junction contained 8 bases not matched to a gene. CDR1 and CDR2 from the germline V gene are KGHDR and SFDVKD. As DNA, the CDR3 is TGTGCCACCAGACCGACAGGGCCTGGAGAGACCCAGTACTTC. Translated, it gives CATRPTGPGETQYF.

The rearrangement uses TRBV10-3 and TRBJ2-2, with a tentative D call TRBD1 (5 bases). V shed 9 bases and J shed 6 bases, with 20 bases lying between them. The CDR3 is 15 residues long. Germline lookup yields CDR1 ENHRY and CDR2 SYGVKD. This CDR3 reads CAMDDGPTGSGELFF. DNA for the CDR3: TGTGCCATGGATGATGGTCCTACAGGTTCCGGGGAGCTGTTTTTT.

The chain links TRBV21-1 to TRBJ2-2; TRBD2, the D gene given by the table, was not confirmed from the DNA. TRBV21-1 is a recognized pseudogene. This CDR3 has 21 amino acids. CDR3 bases: TGTGCCAGCAGCAAACTCCCCATTGGGCTTAGCGGGTTACTGGACACCGGGGAGCTGTTTTTT. It translates to CASSKLPIGLSGLLDTGELFF.

The V and J genes are TRBV7-9 and TRBJ2-7; 11 bases fit TRBD2. Looked up from germline, CDR1 is SEHNR and CDR2 is FQNEAQ (reference sequence). CDR3 length: 17 residues. V shed 5 bases and J 1 base; nucleotides not matched to a gene: 10. In DNA, the CDR3 is TGTGCCAGCAGCCTGGGGGCTAGCGGGAGGCCTTCCTACGAGCAGTACTTC. The encoded protein is CASSLGASGRPSYEQYF.

This chain uses TRBV27 with TRBJ1-5; perhaps TRBD1 as D (5 bases). The CDR3 spans 20 residues. Germline V lookup: CDR1 MNHEY, CDR2 SMNVEV (reference sequence). V lost 0 bases and J 1 base, leaving 22 bases between the germline ends. The CDR3 reads CASSLSDPGPRRASNQPQHF. In DNA, the CDR3 is TGTGCCAGCAGTTTATCGGACCCGGGACCCCGGCGGGCAAGCAATCAGCCCCAGCATTTT.